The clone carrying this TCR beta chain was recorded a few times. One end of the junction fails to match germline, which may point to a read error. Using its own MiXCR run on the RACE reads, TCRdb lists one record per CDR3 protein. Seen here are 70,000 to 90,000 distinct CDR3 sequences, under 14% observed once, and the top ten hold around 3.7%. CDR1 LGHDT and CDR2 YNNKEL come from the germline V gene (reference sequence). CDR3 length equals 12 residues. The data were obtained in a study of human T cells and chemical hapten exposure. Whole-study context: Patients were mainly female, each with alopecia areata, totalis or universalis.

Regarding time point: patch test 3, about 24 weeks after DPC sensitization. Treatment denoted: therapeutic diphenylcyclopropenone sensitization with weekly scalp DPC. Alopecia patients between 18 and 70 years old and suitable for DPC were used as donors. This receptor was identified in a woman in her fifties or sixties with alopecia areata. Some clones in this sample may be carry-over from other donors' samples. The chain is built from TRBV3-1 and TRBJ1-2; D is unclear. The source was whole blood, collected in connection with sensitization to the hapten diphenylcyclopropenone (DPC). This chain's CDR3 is CASTQNGFGYTF. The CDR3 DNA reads TGTGCCAGCACCCAAAACGGGTTCGGCTACACCTTC. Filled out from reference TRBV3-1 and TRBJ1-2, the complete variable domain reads DTAVSQTPKYLVTQMGNDKSIKCEQNLGHDTMYWYKQDSKKFLKIMFSYNNKELIINETVPNRFSPKSPDKAHLNLHINSLELGDSAVYFCASTQNGFGYTFGSGTRLTVV.